This T cell receptor beta chain is from a study of cytomegalovirus exposure and HLA in healthy donors. These donors counted as nominally healthy when sampled, but unrecorded immune exposures were likely. Concerning this clone: Its antigen remains unknown.

The PCR employed 60 Vbeta primers together with 13 Jbeta primers. The data were produced by immunoSEQ multiplex PCR, yet TCRdb's version contains in-frame clones alone and is incomplete. The table lists 90,000 or so clones, around 80% of them singletons. General study results and limits: Presence/absence analyses assumed roughly uniform sequencing depth across donors. The productive fraction for most TCR beta V segments was about 90% or about 30% in an earlier analysis. One cluster of highly shared sequence variants probably arose as a sequencing artifact.

The germline CDR1 and CDR2 sequences are SGHAT and FQNNGV. V trimming: 8 bases; J trimming: 1 base; junction bases outside the gene matches: 7. The CDR3 loop spans 15 amino acids. This TCR was sampled from a male donor in good health and CMV-seropositive. This chain links TRBV11-2 with TRBJ2-7, with 11 nucleotides matching TRBD2. The specimen was PBMCs. The CDR3 loop reads CASCPLAGGSYEQYF. The CDR3 coding sequence is TGTGCCAGCTGTCCCTTAGCGGGAGGGTCCTACGAGCAGTACTTC.